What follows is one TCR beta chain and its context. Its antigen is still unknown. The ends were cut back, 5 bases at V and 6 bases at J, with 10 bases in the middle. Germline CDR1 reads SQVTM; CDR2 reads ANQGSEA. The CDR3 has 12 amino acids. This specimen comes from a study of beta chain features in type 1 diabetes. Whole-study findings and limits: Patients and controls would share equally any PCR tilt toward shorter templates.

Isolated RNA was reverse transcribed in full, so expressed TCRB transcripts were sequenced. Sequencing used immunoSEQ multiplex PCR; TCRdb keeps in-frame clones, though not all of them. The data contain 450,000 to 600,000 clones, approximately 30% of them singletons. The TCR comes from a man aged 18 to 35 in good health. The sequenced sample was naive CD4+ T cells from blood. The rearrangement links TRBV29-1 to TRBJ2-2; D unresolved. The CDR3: CSVKVESGELFF. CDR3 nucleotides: TGCAGCGTTAAGGTAGAGTCCGGGGAGCTGTTTTTT.